This entry features one T cell receptor beta chain sequence. The antigen is not known. The data originate from a study of T-cell memory formation after mild COVID-19. Study-level background: Clustering of TCRs was largely donor specific. Study-wide results and caveats: Balance between CD4 and CD8 was seen in clones contracting day 15 to 85, and a CD4+ lean was seen in later expanders. Memory from before infection featured some responding clones, which suggests cross-reactive memory joined. Confirmation of SARS-CoV-2 specificity was lacking for second-wave clones peaking day 37.

After removal of 4 bases from V and 8 bases from J, the junction contained 10 bases not matched to a gene. Germline lookup yields CDR1 SGHDT and CDR2 YYEEEE. The CDR3 is 17 residues long. TCRdb recomputed calls from the 5' RACE reads with MiXCR, one row per CDR3 protein. The sample has about 430,000 distinct CDR3 sequences; approximately 24% are singletons. The sample consisted of PBMCs or a T cell subset sorted from them (not recorded which). The receptor was isolated from an adult woman who had mild COVID-19 (a few samples of this study predate the infection). Cell type and time point are not known. This chain links TRBV5-6 with TRBJ2-1; TRBD2 matches 15 bases. This CDR3 is CASSRTSGGVTGDEQFF. The CDR3, as DNA: TGTGCCAGCAGCAGGACTAGCGGGGGGGTCACCGGCGATGAGCAGTTCTTC.